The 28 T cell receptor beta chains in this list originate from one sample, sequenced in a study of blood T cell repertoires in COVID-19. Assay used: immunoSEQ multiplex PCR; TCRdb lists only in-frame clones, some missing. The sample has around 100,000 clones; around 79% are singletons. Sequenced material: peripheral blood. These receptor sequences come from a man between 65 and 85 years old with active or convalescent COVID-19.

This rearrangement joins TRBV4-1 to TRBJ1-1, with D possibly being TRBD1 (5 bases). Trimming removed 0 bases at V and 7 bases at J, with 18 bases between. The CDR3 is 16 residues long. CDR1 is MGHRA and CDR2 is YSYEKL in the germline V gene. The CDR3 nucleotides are TGCGCCAGCAGCCAAGATCTGGCAGGGCCCCGGTTTGAAGCTTTCTTT. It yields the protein CASSQDLAGPRFEAFF.

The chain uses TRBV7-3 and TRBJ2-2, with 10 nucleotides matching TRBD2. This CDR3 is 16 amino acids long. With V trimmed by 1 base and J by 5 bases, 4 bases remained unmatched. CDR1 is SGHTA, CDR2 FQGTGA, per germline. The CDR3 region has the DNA TGTGCCAGCAGCTTAAGGGCTAGCGGGAGTACCGGGGAGCTGTTTTTT. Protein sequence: CASSLRASGSTGELFF.

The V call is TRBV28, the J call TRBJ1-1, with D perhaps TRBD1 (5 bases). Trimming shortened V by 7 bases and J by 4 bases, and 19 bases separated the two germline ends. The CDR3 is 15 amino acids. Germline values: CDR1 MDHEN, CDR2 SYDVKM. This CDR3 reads CASTPLAGGVTEAFF. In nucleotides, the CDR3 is TGTGCCAGCACCCCGCTTGCAGGAGGGGTCACTGAAGCTTTCTTT.

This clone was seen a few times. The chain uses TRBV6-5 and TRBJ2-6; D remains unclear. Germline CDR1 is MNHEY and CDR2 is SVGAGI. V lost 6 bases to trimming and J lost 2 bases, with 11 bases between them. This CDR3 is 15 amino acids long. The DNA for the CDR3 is TGTGCCAGCAGGGCCCATGAAACTGGGGCCAACGTCCTGACTTTC. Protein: CASRAHETGANVLTF.

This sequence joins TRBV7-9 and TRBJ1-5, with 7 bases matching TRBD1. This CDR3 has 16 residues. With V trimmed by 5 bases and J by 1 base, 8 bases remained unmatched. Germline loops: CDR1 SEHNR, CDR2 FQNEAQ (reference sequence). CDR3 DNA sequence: TGTGCCAGCAGCCAGACAGGGCTACCAAGCAATCAGCCCCAGCATTTT. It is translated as CASSQTGLPSNQPQHF.

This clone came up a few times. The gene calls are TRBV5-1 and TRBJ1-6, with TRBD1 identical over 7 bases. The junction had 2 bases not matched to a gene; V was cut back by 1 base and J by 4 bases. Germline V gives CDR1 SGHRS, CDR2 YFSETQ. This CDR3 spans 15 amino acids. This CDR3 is CASSLRGRYNSPLHF. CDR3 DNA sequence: TGCGCCAGCAGCTTGAGGGGGCGGTATAATTCACCCCTCCACTTT.

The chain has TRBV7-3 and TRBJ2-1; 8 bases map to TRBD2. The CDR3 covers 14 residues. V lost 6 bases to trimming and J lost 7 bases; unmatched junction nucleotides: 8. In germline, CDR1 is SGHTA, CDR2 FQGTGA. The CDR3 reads CASRESGSKNEQFF. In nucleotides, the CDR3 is TGTGCCAGCAGGGAAAGCGGGAGTAAGAATGAGCAGTTCTTC.

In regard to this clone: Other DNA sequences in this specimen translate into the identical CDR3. The CDR3 DNA reads as TGCGCCAGCAGCTTAAGGACTAGCGGCGACAATGAGCAGTTCTTC. Encoded protein: CASSLRTSGDNEQFF. The V and J genes are TRBV5-1 and TRBJ2-1; 10 bases are shared with TRBD2. This CDR3 region has 15 residues. The ends lost 2 bases at V and 5 bases at J; junction bases unmatched: 4. In germline, CDR1 is SGHRS, CDR2 YFSETQ. Full variable domain (rest looked up from reference TRBV5-1 and TRBJ2-1): KAGVTQTPRYLIKTRGQQVTLSCSPISGHRSVSWYQQTPGQGLQFLFEYFSETQRNKGNFPGRFSGRQFSNSRSEMNVSTLELGDSALYLCASSLRTSGDNEQFFGPGTRLTVL.

The CDR3, as DNA: TGTGCCTGGAGTGCCACAGTTGCCTACGAGCAGTACTTC. It translates to CAWSATVAYEQYF. V is TRBV30 and J is TRBJ2-7; D remains unclear. CDR1 and CDR2 (germline): GTSNPN, SVGIG (reference sequence). The CDR3 is 13 residues long. The V gene lost 1 base and the J gene lost 2 bases, with 9 bases spanning the gap. The variable domain in full, completed from reference TRBV30 and TRBJ2-7, reads SQTIHQWPATLVQPVGSPLSLECTVEGTSNPNLYWYRQAAGRGLQLLFYSVGIGQISSEVPQNLSASRPQDRQFILSSKKLLLSDSGFYLCAWSATVAYEQYFGPGTRLTVT.

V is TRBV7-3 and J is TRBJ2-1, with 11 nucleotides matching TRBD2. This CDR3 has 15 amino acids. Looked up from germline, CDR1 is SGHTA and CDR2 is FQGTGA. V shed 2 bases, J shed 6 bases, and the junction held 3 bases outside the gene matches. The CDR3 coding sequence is TGTGCCAGCAGCTTACTAGCGGGAGGCTCCAATGAGCAGTTCTTC. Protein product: CASSLLAGGSNEQFF.

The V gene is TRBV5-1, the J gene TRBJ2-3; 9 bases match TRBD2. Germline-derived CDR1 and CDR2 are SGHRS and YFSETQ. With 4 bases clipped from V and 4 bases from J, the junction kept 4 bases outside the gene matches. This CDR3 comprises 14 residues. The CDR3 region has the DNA TGCGCCAGCAGCGGAGCGGGGGGCGCAGATACGCAGTATTTT. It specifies CASSGAGGADTQYF. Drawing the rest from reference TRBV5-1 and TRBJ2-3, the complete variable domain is KAGVTQTPRYLIKTRGQQVTLSCSPISGHRSVSWYQQTPGQGLQFLFEYFSETQRNKGNFPGRFSGRQFSNSRSEMNVSTLELGDSALYLCASSGAGGADTQYFGPGTRLTVL.

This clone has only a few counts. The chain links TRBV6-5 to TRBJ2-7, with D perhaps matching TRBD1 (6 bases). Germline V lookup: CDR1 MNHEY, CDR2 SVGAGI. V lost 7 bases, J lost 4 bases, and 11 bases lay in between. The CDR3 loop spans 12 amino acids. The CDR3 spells CASTGTTYEQYF. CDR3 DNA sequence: TGTGCCAGCACCGGGACAACATACGAGCAGTACTTC.

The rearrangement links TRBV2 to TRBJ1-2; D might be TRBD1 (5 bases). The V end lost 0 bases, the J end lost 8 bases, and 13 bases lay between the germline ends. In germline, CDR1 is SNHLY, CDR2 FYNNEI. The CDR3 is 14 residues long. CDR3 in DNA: TGTGCCAGCAGTGAAGCGGGGGGTCTAATGGGCTACACCTTC. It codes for CASSEAGGLMGYTF.

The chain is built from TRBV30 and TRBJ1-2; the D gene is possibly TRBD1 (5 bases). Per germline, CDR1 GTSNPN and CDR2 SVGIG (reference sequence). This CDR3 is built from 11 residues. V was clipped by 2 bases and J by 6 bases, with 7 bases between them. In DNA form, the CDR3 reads TGTGCCTGGAGTCTCAGGGATGGCTACACCTTC. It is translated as CAWSLRDGYTF.

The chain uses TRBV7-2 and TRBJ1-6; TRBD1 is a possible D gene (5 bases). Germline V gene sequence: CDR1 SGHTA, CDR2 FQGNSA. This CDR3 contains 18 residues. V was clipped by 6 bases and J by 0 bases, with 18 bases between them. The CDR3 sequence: CASRQPGLTSSYNSPLHF. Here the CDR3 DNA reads TGTGCCAGCAGGCAACCGGGACTTACGAGCTCCTATAATTCACCCCTCCACTTT.

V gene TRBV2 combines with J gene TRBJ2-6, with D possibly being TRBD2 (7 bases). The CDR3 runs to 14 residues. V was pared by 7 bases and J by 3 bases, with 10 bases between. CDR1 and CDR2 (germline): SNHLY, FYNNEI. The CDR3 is CASTGGNGANVLTF. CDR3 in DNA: TGTGCCAGCACGGGGGGCAATGGGGCCAACGTCCTGACTTTC. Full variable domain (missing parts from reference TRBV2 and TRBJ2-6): EPEVTQTPSHQVTQMGQEVILRCVPISNHLYFYWYRQILGQKVEFLVSFYNNEISEKSEIFDDQFSVERPDGSNFTLKIRSTKLEDSAMYFCASTGGNGANVLTFGAGSRLTVL.

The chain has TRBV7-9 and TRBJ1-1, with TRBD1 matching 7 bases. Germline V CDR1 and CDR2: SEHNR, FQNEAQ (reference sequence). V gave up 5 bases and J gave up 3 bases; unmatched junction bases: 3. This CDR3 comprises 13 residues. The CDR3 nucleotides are TGTGCCAGCAGCATTGACAGGGACACTGAAGCTTTCTTT. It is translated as CASSIDRDTEAFF. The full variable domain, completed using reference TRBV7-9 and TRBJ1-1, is DTGVSQNPRHKITKRGQNVTFRCDPISEHNRLYWYRQTLGQGPEFLTYFQNEAQLEKSRLLSDRFSAERPKGSFSTLEIQRTEQGDSAMYLCASSIDRDTEAFFGQGTRLTVV.

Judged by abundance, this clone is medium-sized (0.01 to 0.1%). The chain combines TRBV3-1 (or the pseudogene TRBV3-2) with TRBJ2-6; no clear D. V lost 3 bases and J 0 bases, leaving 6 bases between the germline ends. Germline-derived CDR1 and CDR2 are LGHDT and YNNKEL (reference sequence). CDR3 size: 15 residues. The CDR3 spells CASSQTGSGANVLTF. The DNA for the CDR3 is TGTGCCAGCAGCCAGACTGGCTCTGGGGCCAACGTCCTGACTTTC.

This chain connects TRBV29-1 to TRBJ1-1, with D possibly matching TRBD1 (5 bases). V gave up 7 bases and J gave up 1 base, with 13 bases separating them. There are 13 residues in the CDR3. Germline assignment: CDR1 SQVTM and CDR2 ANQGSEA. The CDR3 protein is CSAAEGSNTEAFF. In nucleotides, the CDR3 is TGCAGCGCCGCGGAGGGGTCGAACACTGAAGCTTTCTTT.

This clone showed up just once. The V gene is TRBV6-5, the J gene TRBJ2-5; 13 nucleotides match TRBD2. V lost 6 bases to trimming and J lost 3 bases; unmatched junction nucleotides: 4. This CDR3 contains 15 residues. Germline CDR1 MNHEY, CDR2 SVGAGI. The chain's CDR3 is CASRGTSGVKETQYF. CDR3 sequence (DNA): TGTGCCAGCAGAGGGACTAGCGGGGTAAAAGAGACCCAGTACTTC.

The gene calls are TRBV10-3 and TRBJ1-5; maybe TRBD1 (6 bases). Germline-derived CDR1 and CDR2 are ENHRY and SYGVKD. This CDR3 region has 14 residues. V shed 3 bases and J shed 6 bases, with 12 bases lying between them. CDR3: CAISEQGGGQPQHF. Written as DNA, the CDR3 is TGTGCCATCAGTGAACAGGGAGGGGGTCAGCCCCAGCATTTT.

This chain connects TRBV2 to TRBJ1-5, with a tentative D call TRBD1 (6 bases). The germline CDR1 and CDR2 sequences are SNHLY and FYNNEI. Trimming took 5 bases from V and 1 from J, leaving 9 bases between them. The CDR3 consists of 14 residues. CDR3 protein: CASSTGQSNQPQHF. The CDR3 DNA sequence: TGTGCCAGCAGTACAGGGCAGAGCAATCAGCCCCAGCATTTT.

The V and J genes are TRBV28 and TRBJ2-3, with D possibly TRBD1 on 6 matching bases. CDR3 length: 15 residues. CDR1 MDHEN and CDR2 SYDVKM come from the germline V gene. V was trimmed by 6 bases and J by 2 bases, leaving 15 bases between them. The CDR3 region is CASSSPPGHTDTQYF. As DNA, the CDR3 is TGTGCCAGCAGCTCTCCGCCGGGACACACAGATACGCAGTATTTT.

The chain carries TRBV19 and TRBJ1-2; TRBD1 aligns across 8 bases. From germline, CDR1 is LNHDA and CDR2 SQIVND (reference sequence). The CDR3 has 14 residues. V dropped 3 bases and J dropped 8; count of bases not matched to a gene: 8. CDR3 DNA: TGTGCCAGTAGTATCCGGACAGGGACGAGAGGCTACACCTTC. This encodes CASSIRTGTRGYTF.

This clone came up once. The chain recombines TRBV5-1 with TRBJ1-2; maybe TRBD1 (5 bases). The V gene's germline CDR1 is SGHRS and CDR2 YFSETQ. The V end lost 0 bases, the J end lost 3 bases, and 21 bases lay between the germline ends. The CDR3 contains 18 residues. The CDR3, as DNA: TGCGCCAGCAGCTTGGGGCTAGCGACAGCCTCCGTCGACTATGGCTACACCTTC. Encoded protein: CASSLGLATASVDYGYTF.

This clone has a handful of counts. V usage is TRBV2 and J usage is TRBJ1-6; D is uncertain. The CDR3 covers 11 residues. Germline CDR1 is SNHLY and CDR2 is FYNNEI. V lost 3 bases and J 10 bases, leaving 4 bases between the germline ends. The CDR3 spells CASSDYSPLHF. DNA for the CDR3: TGTGCCAGCAGTGACTACTCACCCCTCCACTTT.

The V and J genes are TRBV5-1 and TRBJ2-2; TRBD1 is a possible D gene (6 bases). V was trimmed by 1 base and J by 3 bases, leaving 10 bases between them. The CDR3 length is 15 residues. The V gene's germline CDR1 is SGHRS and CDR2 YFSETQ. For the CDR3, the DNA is TGCGCCAGCAGCTTGTTGGGGGCCGACACCGGGGAGCTGTTTTTT. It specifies CASSLLGADTGELFF.

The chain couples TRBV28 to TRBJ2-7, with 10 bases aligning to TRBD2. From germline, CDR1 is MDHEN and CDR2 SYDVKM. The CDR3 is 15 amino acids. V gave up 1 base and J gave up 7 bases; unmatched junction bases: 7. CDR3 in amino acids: CASSLLLAGKKEQYF. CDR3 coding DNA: TGTGCCAGCAGTTTATTACTAGCGGGGAAGAAGGAGCAGTACTTC.